Described below is a single T cell receptor (beta chain) sequence and its context. Its matching antigen is unknown. This entry comes from a study of CD4+ T cells in melanoma. General observations from the study: CD8+ T cell, macrophage and B cell function reportedly correlated with neoantigen-specific CD4+ T cells. Reportedly, melanoma neoantigen-specific CD4+ T cells showed varied differentiation states.

The germline CDR1 and CDR2 sequences are MGHRA and YSYEKL. The CDR3 sequence is 16 residues long. With 6 bases removed from V and 0 bases from J, the gap between germline ends came to 17 bases. The data were produced by immunoSEQ multiplex PCR, yet TCRdb's version contains in-frame clones alone and is incomplete. This table has fewer than 150,000 clones, around 90% appearing once. The source is a human donor with melanoma. The J gene is TRBJ1-1, the V gene TRBV4-1; D is perhaps TRBD1 (6 bases). This chain's CDR3 is CASSLRQAPMNTEAFF. DNA for the CDR3: TGCGCCAGCAGTCTCAGACAGGCCCCAATGAACACTGAAGCTTTCTTT.